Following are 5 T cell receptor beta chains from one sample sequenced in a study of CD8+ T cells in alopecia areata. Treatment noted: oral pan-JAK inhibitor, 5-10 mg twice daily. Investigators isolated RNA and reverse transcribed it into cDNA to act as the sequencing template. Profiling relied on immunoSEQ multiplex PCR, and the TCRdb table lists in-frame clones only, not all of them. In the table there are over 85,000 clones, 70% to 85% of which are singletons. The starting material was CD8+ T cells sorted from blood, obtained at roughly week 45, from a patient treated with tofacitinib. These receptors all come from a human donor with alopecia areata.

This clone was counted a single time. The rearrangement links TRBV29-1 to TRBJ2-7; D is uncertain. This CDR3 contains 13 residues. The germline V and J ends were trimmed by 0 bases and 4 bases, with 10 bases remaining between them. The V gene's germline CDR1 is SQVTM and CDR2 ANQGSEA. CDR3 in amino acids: CSVEDLERYEQYF. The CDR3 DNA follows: TGCAGCGTTGAAGATCTTGAAAGATACGAGCAGTACTTC.

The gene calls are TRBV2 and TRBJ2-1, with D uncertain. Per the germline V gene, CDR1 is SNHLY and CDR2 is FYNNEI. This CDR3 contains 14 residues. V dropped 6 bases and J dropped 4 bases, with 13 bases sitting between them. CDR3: CASRPSFGYNEQFF. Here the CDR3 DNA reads TGTGCCAGCAGGCCAAGTTTTGGGTACAATGAGCAGTTCTTC.

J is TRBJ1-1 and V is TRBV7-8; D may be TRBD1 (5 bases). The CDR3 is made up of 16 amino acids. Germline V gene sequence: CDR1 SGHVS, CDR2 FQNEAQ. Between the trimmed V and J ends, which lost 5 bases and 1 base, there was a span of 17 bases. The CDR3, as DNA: TGTGCCAGCAGCACTGGGGGGGTTTGGGAGAACACTGAAGCTTTCTTT. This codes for CASSTGGVWENTEAFF.

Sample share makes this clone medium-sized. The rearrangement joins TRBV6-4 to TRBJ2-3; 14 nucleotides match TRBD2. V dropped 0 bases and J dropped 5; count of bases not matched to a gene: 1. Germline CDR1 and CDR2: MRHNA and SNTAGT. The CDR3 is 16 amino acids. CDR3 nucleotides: TGTGCCAGCAGTGACTCGACTAGCGGGGGGGTAGATACGCAGTATTTT. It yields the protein CASSDSTSGGVDTQYF.

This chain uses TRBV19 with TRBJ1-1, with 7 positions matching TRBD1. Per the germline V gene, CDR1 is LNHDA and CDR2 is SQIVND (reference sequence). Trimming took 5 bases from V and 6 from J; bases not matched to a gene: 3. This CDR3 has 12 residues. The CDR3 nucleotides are TGTGCCAGTAGTCCCGACAGGGCTGAAGCTTTCTTT. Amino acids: CASSPDRAEAFF.